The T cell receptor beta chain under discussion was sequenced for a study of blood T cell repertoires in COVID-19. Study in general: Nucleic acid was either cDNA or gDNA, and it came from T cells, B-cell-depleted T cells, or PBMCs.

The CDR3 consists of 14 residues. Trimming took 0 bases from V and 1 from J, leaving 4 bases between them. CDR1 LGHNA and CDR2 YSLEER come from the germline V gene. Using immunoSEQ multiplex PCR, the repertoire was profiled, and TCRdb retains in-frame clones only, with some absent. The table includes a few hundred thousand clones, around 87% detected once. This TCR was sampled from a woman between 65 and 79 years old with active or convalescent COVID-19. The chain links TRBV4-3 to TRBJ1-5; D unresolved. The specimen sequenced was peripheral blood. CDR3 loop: CASSQDRSNQPQHF. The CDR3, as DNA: TGCGCCAGCAGCCAAGATCGGAGCAATCAGCCCCAGCATTTT.